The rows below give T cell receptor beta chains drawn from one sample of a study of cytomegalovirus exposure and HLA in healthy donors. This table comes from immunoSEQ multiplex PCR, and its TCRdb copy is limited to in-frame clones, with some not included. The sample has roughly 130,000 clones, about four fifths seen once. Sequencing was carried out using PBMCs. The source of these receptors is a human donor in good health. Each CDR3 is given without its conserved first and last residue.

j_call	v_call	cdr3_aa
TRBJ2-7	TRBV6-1	ASSPRTGSLREQY
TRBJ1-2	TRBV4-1	ASSQESRDGYT
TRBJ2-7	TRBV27	ASRLPGGDEQY
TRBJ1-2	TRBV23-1	ASSPPPGQPNYGYT
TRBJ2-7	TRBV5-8	ASSLQGSAYEQY
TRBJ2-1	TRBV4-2	ASSQGVAGGYNEQF
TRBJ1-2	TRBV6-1	ASSAGTGNYGYT
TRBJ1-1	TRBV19	ASSIGAGLNEAF
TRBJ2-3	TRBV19	ASSISQRGFTDTQY
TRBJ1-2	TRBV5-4	ASSTIPGQDLIDNYGYT
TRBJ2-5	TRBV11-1	ASSPRTGSPETQY
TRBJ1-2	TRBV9	ASSVTGTYGYT
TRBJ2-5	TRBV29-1	SVGPLGNRETQY
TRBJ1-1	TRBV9	ASSVHGQGDTEAF
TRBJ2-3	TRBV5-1	ASSSLLAGDTDTQY
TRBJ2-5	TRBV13	ASSFSEDRNQETQY
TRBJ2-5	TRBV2	ASSRQLAGGPETQY
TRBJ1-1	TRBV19	ASRTQGFTEAF
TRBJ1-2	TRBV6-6	ASSRTGRNLGYT
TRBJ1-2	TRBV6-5	ASSYRGSVGGYT
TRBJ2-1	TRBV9	ASSVRSGVYNEQF
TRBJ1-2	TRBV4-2	ASRTGGDYGYT
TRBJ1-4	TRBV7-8	ASSLVLGGEKLF